This T cell receptor beta chain originates from a study of glioma-infiltrating T cells. Study outcomes and limitations: CDR3 overlap between tissue and blood was very small. Non-neoplastic patients had below-expected tissue-blood divergence, while all gliomas exceeded expectation.

This clonotype was seen a few times. Antigen: not known. The iRepertoire nested amplicon-rescue multiplex PCR amplified TCR alpha and beta CDR3s from RNA. For one-step reverse transcription and amplification, roughly 95-400 ng of tissue mRNA or PBMC total RNA was used. TCRdb passed the multiplex PCR reads through MiXCR, listing each CDR3 protein once. This repertoire shows over 140,000 distinct CDR3 sequences, roughly 43% found once; its top ten account for about a fifth. Germline values: CDR1 MNHNS, CDR2 SASEGT. V was cut by 5 bases and J by 2 bases, with 20 bases left in between. CDR3 length: 17 amino acids.

This clonotype originated in a human donor with low-grade glioma or glioblastoma, undergoing nonglioma brain surgery, or in good health (not recorded which). The specimen sequenced was glioma tissue, nonneoplastic brain tissue, or PBMCs (not recorded which). The chain couples TRBV6-1 to TRBJ2-3, with D perhaps matching TRBD1 (6 bases). CDR3 DNA: TGTGCCAGCAGTTATTTACCGGGCGGACAGCACACAGATACGCAGTATTTT. It yields the protein CASSYLPGGQHTDTQYF.